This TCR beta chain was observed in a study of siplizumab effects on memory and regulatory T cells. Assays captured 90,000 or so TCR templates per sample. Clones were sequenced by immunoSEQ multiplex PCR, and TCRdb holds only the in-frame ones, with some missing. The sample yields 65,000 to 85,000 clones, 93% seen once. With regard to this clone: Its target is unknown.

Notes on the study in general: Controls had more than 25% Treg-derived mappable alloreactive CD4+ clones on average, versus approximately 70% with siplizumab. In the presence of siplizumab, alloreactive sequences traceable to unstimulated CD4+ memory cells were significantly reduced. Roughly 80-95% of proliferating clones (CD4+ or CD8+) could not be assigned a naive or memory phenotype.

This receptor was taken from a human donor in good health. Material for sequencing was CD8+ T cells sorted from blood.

CDR3 in DNA: TGTGCCAGCTCCCTAGGGGGGGGTCCGCAAGAGACCCAGTACTTC. As protein: CASSLGGGPQETQYF. The chain combines TRBV9 with TRBJ2-5, with D maybe TRBD2 (7 bases). CDR1 and CDR2 from the germline V gene are SGDLS and YYNGEE. This CDR3 comprises 15 residues. The V gene lost 7 bases and the J gene lost 2 bases, with 18 bases spanning the gap.